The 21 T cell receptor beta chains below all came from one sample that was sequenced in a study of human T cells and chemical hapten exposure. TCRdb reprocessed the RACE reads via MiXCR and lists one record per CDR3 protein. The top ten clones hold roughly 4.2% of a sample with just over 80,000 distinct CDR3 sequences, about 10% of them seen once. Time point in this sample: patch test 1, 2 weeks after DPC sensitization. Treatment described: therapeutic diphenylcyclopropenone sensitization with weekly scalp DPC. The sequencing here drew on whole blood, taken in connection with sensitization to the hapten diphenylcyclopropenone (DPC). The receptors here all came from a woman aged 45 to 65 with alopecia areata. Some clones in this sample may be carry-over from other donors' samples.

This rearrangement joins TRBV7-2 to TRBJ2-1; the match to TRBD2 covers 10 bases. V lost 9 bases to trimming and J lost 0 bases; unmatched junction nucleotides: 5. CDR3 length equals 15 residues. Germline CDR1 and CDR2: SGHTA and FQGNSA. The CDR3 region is CASKRGGSSYNEQFF. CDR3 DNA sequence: TGTGCCAGTAAGCGGGGGGGTAGCTCCTACAATGAGCAGTTCTTC.

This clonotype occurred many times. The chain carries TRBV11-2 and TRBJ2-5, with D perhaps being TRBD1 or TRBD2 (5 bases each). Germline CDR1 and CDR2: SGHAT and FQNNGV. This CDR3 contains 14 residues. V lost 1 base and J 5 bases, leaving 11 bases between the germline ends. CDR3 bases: TGTGCCAGCAGCTTAGCTGGGGGAAAGGAGACCCAGTACTTC. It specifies CASSLAGGKETQYF.

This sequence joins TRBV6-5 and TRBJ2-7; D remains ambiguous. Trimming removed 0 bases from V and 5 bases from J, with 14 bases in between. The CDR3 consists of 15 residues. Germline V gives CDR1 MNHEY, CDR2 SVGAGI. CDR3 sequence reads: CASSYSLGAPDEQYF. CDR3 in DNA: TGTGCCAGCAGTTACTCGCTTGGAGCCCCGGACGAGCAGTACTTC.

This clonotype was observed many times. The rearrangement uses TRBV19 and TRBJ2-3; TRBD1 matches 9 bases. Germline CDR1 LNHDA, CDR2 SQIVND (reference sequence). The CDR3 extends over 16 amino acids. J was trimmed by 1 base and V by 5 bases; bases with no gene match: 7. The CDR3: CASSRGQGLRTDTQYF. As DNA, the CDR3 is TGTGCCAGTAGTCGAGGACAGGGGCTGCGCACAGATACGCAGTATTTT.

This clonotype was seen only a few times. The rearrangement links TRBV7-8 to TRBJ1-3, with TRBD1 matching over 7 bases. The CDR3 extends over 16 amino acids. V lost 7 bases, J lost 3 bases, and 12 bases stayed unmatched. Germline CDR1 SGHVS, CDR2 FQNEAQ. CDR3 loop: CASNVLDRADGNTIYF. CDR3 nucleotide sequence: TGTGCCAGCAACGTTCTCGACAGGGCGGATGGAAACACCATATATTTT.

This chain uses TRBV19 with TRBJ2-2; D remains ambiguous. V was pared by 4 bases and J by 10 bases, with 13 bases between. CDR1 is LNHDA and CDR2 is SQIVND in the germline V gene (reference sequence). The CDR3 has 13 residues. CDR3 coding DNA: TGTGCCAGTAGTAAAGTGACCAAAGAGGAGCTGTTTTTT. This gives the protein CASSKVTKEELFF.

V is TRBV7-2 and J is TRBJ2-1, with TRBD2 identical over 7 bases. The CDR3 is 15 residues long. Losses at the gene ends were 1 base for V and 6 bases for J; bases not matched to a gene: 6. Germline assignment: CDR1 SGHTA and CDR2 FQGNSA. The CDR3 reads CASSLGAGVINEQFF. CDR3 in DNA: TGTGCCAGCAGCTTAGGGGCGGGAGTTATCAATGAGCAGTTCTTC.

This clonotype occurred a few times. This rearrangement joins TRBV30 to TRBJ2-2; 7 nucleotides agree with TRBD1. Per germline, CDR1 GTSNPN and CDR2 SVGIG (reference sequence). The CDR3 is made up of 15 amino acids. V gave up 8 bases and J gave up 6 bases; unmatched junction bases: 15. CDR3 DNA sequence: TGTGCCGGATCGACAGGGAATGGAGAGTCCGGGGAGCTGTTTTTT. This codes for CAGSTGNGESGELFF.

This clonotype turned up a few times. CDR3 nucleotides: TGTGCCAGCAGGGCTAGCGGGAGCTACGAGCAGTACTTC. As protein: CASRASGSYEQYF. The J gene is TRBJ2-7, the V gene TRBV27, with 10 bases identical to TRBD2. CDR3 length: 13 residues. Germline loops: CDR1 MNHEY, CDR2 SMNVEV (reference sequence). Germline trimming cut 6 bases from V and 3 bases from J; bases unmatched to any gene: 2.

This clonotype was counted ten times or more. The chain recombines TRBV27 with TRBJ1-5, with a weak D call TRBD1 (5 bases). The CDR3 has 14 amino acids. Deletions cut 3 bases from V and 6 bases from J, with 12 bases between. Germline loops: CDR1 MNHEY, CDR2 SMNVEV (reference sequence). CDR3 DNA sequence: TGTGCCAGCAGTTTTCAGGGAATGGCTCAGCCCCAGCATTTT. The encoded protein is CASSFQGMAQPQHF.

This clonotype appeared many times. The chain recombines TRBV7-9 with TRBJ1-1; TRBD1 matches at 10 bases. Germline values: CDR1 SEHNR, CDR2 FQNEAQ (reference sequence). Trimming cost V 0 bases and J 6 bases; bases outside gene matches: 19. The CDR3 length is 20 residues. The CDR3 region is CASSLAATRDRGGSSAEAFF. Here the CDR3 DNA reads TGTGCCAGCAGCTTAGCCGCAACACGGGACAGGGGCGGATCAAGCGCTGAAGCTTTCTTT. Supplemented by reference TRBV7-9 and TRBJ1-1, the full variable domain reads DTGVSQNPRHKITKRGQNVTFRCDPISEHNRLYWYRQTLGQGPEFLTYFQNEAQLEKSRLLSDRFSAERPKGSFSTLEIQRTEQGDSAMYLCASSLAATRDRGGSSAEAFFGQGTRLTVV.

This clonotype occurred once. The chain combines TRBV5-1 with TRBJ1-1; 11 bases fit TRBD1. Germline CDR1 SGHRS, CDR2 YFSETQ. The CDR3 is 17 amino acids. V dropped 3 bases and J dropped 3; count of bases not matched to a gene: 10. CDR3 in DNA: TGCGCCAGCAGCTCGAGGACAGGGGGCGATAGGCACACTGAAGCTTTCTTT. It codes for CASSSRTGGDRHTEAFF. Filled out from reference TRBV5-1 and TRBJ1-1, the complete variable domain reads KAGVTQTPRYLIKTRGQQVTLSCSPISGHRSVSWYQQTPGQGLQFLFEYFSETQRNKGNFPGRFSGRQFSNSRSEMNVSTLELGDSALYLCASSSRTGGDRHTEAFFGQGTRLTVV.

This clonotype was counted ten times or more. The CDR3 here is CASRLAGPYEQYF. The CDR3 coding sequence is TGTGCCAGCAGACTAGCGGGGCCCTACGAGCAGTACTTC. V and J are TRBV28 and TRBJ2-7, with 10 bases aligning to TRBD2. This CDR3 is built from 13 residues. Germline V gives CDR1 MDHEN, CDR2 SYDVKM. With 6 bases clipped from V and 2 bases from J, the junction kept 1 base outside the gene matches.

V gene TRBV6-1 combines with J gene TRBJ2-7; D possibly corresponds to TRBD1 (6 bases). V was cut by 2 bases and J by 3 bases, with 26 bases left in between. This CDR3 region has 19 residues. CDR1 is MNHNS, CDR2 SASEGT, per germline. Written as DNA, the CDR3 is TGTGCCAGCAGTGAACCGCTTCTTGTCCGAGGGGGAAACGACTACGAGCAGTACTTC. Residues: CASSEPLLVRGGNDYEQYF.

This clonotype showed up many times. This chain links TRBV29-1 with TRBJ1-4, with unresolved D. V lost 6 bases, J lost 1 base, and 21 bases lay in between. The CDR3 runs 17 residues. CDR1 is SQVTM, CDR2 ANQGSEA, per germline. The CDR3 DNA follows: TGCAGCGTACGCGCGCGGAGGGAAAAAGGAACTAATGAAAAACTGTTTTTT. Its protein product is CSVRARREKGTNEKLFF.

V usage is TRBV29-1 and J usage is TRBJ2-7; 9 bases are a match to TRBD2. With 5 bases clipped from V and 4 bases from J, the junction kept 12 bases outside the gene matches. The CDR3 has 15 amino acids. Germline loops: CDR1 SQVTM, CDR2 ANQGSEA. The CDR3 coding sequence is TGCAGCGTTTCCCAACGCGGGGGGGCATCGTACGAGCAGTACTTC. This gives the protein CSVSQRGGASYEQYF.

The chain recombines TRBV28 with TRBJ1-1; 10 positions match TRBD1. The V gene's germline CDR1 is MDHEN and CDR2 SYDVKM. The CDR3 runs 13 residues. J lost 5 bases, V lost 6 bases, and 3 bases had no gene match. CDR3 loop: CASRGTGVTEAFF. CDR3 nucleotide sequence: TGTGCCAGCAGAGGGACAGGGGTGACTGAAGCTTTCTTT.

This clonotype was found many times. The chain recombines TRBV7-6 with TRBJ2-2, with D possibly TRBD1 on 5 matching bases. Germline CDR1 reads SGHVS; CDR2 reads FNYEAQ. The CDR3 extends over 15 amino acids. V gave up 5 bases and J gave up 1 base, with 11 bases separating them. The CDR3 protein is CASSPRTMNTGELFF. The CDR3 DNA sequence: TGTGCCAGCAGCCCTCGGACAATGAACACCGGGGAGCTGTTTTTT.

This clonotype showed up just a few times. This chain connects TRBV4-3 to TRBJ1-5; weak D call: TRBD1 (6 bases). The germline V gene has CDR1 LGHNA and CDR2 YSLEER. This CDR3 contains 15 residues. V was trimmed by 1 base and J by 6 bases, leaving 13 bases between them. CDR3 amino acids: CASSQGRGSRQPQHF. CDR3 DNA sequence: TGCGCCAGCAGCCAAGGAAGGGGGTCTCGTCAGCCCCAGCATTTT.

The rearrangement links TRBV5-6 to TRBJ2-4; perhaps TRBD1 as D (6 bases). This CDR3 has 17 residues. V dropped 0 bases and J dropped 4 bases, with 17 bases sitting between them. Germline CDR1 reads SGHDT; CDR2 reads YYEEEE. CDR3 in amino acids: CASSLAQSGVPKNIQYF. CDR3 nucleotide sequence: TGTGCCAGCAGCTTGGCGCAGTCAGGGGTCCCAAAAAACATTCAGTACTTC.

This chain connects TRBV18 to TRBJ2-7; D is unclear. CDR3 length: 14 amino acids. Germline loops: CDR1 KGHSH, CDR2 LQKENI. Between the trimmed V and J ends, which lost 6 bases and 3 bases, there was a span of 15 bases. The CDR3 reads CASSRVTEHYEQYF. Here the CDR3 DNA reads TGTGCCAGCTCCCGAGTTACGGAACACTACGAGCAGTACTTC.